The TCR beta chain under discussion was sequenced for a study of blood T cell repertoires in COVID-19. Study-wide background: The samples span acute and convalescent COVID-19 from the United States, Italy and Spain. T cells, B-cell-depleted T cells, or PBMCs provided the cDNA or gDNA that served as material.

Original processing methods: Estimation of nucleated cell counts relied on the amplification of reference gene primers. Libraries were prepared by immunoSEQ multiplex PCR; TCRdb keeps only in-frame clonotypes and omits some of them. For V, J and clone size, that table is used; D and trimming come from the DNA. The repertoire holds under 85,000 clones, approximately 82% seen once, with less than 6.5% in the top ten. This CDR3 has 17 residues. The germline V and J ends were trimmed by 2 bases and 9 bases, with 23 bases remaining between them. Sequencing used peripheral blood. This TCR came from a man in his forties or fifties with active COVID-19. The chain combines TRBV6-7 with TRBJ1-5; perhaps TRBD1 as D (5 bases). TRBV6-7 is annotated as an ORF whose role is uncertain. The CDR3 sequence is CASSYGVGVGPVMPQHF. In nucleotides, the CDR3 is TGTGCCAGCAGTTACGGGGTAGGGGTCGGGCCCGTGATGCCCCAGCATTTT.